This T cell receptor (beta chain) was sequenced during a study of blood T cells in healthy people across ages. General study results and limits: Donors of long life had a larger count of naive CD4+ cells and greater diversity than aged donors.

The authors ran a second PCR of roughly 6 to 12 cycles using a sample-barcoded 5' primer and a J-beta primer mix. Tags on each cDNA molecule came from a template-switch adaptor with 12 random nucleotides. TCRdb recomputed calls from the 5' RACE reads with MiXCR, one row per CDR3 protein. The sample shows over 950,000 distinct CDR3 sequences, 30% to 40% of them seen only once. Deletions cut 0 bases from V and 0 bases from J, with 11 bases between. The CDR3 has 15 amino acids. Germline V gives CDR1 DFQATT, CDR2 SNEGSKA (reference sequence). Worth noting for this clonotype: Antigen: not known.

This clonotype was sampled from a man between 18 and 29 years old in good health. Sequenced sample: blood. The chain employs TRBV20-1 and TRBJ2-5; D call uncertain. The CDR3 reads CSARDFRQDQETQYF. CDR3 sequence (DNA): TGCAGTGCTAGAGATTTCCGGCAGGACCAAGAGACCCAGTACTTC.